Listed here are 28 T cell receptor beta chains from one sample, sequenced in a study of blood T cell repertoires in COVID-19. Sequencing was performed with immunoSEQ multiplex PCR; in TCRdb, only in-frame clones are kept and a portion is missing. The sample lists about 190,000 clones; roughly 82% were seen once. Sequenced: PBMCs or T cells enriched from blood (not recorded which). All receptors come from a woman aged 55-75 years with acute COVID-19.

The gene calls are TRBV15 and TRBJ1-1; 9 nucleotides match TRBD1. Per germline, CDR1 LNHNV and CDR2 YYDKDF (reference sequence). V lost 6 bases to trimming and J lost 10 bases; unmatched junction nucleotides: 12. This CDR3 comprises 14 residues. DNA for the CDR3: TGTGCCACCAGTTCTCCGGGACAGGGAAAAATAGCTTTCTTT. This translates into CATSSPGQGKIAFF.

This clone was detected a few times. V usage is TRBV6-5 and J usage is TRBJ1-5; tentative D call: TRBD1 (6 bases). Germline V gene data show CDR1 as MNHEY and CDR2 as SVGAGI. The CDR3 has 14 residues. The ends were cut back, 6 bases at V and 6 bases at J, with 15 bases in the middle. The CDR3 DNA sequence: TGTGCCAGCAGCGCTACAGGGTCCACTCAGCCCCAGCATTTT. Translation gives CASSATGSTQPQHF.

The rearrangement links TRBV11-2 to TRBJ2-4; D might be TRBD2 (7 bases). Trimming removed 6 bases from V and 9 bases from J, with 9 bases in between. The CDR3 contains 11 residues. Germline V gene lookup returns CDR1 SGHAT and CDR2 FQNNGV. Here the CDR3 DNA reads TGTGCCAGCAGTAGGGGGGGCATTCAGTACTTC. Encoded protein: CASSRGGIQYF.

The rearrangement links TRBV28 to TRBJ2-3, with D perhaps TRBD1 (5 bases). The CDR3 totals 12 residues. V gave up 5 bases and J gave up 8 bases, with 11 bases separating them. The germline CDR1 and CDR2 sequences are MDHEN and SYDVKM. CDR3 protein: CASSQGVGTQYF. The CDR3 nucleotides read TGTGCCAGCAGTCAAGGGGTCGGTACGCAGTATTTT. The variable domain in full, with the rest retrieved from reference TRBV28 and TRBJ2-3, is DVKVTQSSRYLVKRTGEKVFLECVQDMDHENMFWYRQDPGLGLRLIYFSYDVKMKEKGDIPEGYSVSREKKERFSLILESASTNQTSMYLCASSQGVGTQYFGPGTRLTVL.

The chain has TRBV18 and TRBJ1-5; no clear D. CDR1 is KGHSH, CDR2 LQKENI, per germline. This CDR3 spans 15 amino acids. Between the trimmed V and J ends, which lost 3 bases and 4 bases, there was a span of 13 bases. The CDR3 loop reads CASSPTGRTNQPQHF. The CDR3 bases are TGTGCCAGCTCACCTACGGGCCGGACTAATCAGCCCCAGCATTTT.

There are many counts of this clone. The V gene is TRBV7-9, the J gene TRBJ2-1; D unclear. CDR3 length: 15 amino acids. Looked up from germline, CDR1 is SEHNR and CDR2 is FQNEAQ (reference sequence). Trimming pared 2 bases from V and 6 bases from J, leaving 14 bases between. CDR3: CASSLLVSGGNEQFF. CDR3 DNA sequence: TGTGCCAGCAGCTTACTCGTGTCCGGCGGCAATGAGCAGTTCTTC. Complete variable domain (other parts from reference TRBV7-9 and TRBJ2-1): DTGVSQNPRHKITKRGQNVTFRCDPISEHNRLYWYRQTLGQGPEFLTYFQNEAQLEKSRLLSDRFSAERPKGSFSTLEIQRTEQGDSAMYLCASSLLVSGGNEQFFGPGTRLTVL.

This clone has at least ten counts. The chain employs TRBV6-2 or TRBV6-3 and TRBJ2-3; D is possibly TRBD2 (5 bases). Germline V gives CDR1 MNHEY, CDR2 SVGEGT. V gave up 3 bases and J gave up 2 bases, with 27 bases separating them. The CDR3 length is 20 residues. The CDR3 sequence is CASSYSTLSVGNRLTDTQYF. The CDR3 DNA follows: TGTGCCAGCAGTTATTCTACCCTGTCAGTCGGGAACAGACTCACAGATACGCAGTATTTT.

The gene calls are TRBV4-3 and TRBJ1-1; no clear D gene. V shed 5 bases and J shed 2 bases, with 9 bases lying between them. Germline CDR1 and CDR2: LGHNA and YSLEER. The CDR3 contains 13 residues. In DNA form, the CDR3 reads TGCGCCAGCAGCGGCCAGGTAAACACTGAAGCTTTCTTT. This sequence encodes CASSGQVNTEAFF.

The chain uses TRBV5-5 and TRBJ2-3; perhaps TRBD2 as D (5 bases). The V and J ends lost 4 bases and 0 bases respectively, with 9 bases between them. Germline-derived CDR1 and CDR2 are SGHKS and YYEKEE (reference sequence). This CDR3 region has 14 residues. CDR3 in amino acids: CASSGAASTDTQYF. The CDR3 nucleotides are TGTGCCAGCAGCGGAGCGGCCAGCACAGATACGCAGTATTTT.

V gene TRBV12-3 or TRBV12-4 combines with J gene TRBJ2-5; D perhaps matches TRBD2 (5 bases). The CDR3 consists of 13 residues. Trimming stripped 3 bases from V and 4 bases from J, with 9 bases between. The CDR3 protein is CASSFGGRETQYF. The CDR3 DNA reads TGTGCCAGCAGTTTCGGAGGTCGAGAGACCCAGTACTTC.

The gene calls are TRBV6-2 or TRBV6-3 and TRBJ1-1, with TRBD1 matching 7 bases. V lost 0 bases, J lost 11 bases, and 3 bases stayed unmatched. CDR3 length equals 12 residues. Germline CDR1 is MNHEY and CDR2 is SVGEGT. CDR3 nucleotide sequence: TGTGCCAGCAGTTACTCGACAGGGACCGCTTTCTTT. It translates to CASSYSTGTAFF.

This chain uses TRBV6-4 with TRBJ2-7; no definite D call. Trimming took off 8 bases at V and 3 bases at J, with 8 bases between the two ends. CDR1 is MRHNA, CDR2 SNTAGT, per germline. The CDR3 has 11 residues. The CDR3 here is CASGLRYEQYV. In nucleotides, the CDR3 is TGTGCCAGCGGGCTGCGCTACGAGCAGTACGTC.

This sequence joins TRBV5-1 and TRBJ1-1; weak D call: TRBD1 (5 bases). CDR1 SGHRS and CDR2 YFSETQ come from the germline V gene. CDR3 length: 14 residues. V lost 3 bases, J lost 3 bases, and 12 bases lay in between. In nucleotides, the CDR3 is TGCGCCAGCAGCTCCCGGACCAGGGACACTGAAGCTTTCTTT. Amino acids: CASSSRTRDTEAFF.

The V call is TRBV4-3, the J call TRBJ2-3, with TRBD1 matching 10 bases. V shed 1 base and J 9 bases; nucleotides not matched to a gene: 7. Germline CDR1 and CDR2: LGHNA and YSLEER. The CDR3 consists of 15 residues. The CDR3 region is CASSQGTGGVETQYF. As DNA, the CDR3 is TGCGCCAGCAGCCAAGGGACAGGGGGGGTGGAGACGCAGTATTTT.

The gene calls are TRBV14 and TRBJ1-4; D is ambiguous. Trimming stripped 1 base from V and 5 bases from J, with 11 bases between. Germline V gene sequence: CDR1 SGHDN, CDR2 FVKESK. The CDR3 is 15 amino acids. As DNA, the CDR3 is TGTGCCAGCAGCCAAGCTTTGAGGAGAAATGAAAAACTGTTTTTT. It specifies CASSQALRRNEKLFF.

The V gene is TRBV4-3, the J gene TRBJ1-6; 8 bases match TRBD1. This CDR3 contains 14 residues. Unmatched junction bases numbered 6, after V lost 5 bases and J lost 9 bases. From germline, CDR1 is LGHNA and CDR2 YSLEER. The chain's CDR3 is CASSSDRAVSPLHF. The CDR3 DNA reads TGCGCCAGCAGCTCGGACAGGGCCGTTTCACCCCTCCACTTT.

The rearrangement links TRBV28 to TRBJ1-6, with D maybe TRBD1 (6 bases). The germline CDR1 and CDR2 sequences are MDHEN and SYDVKM. V lost 4 bases, J lost 10 bases, and 14 bases lay in between. CDR3 length: 14 amino acids. CDR3 DNA sequence: TGTGCCAGCAGTTCTCCAGGGGCTAGGTCACCCCTCCACTTT. This sequence encodes CASSSPGARSPLHF.

This chain uses TRBV28 with TRBJ1-2, with a tentative D call TRBD1 (5 bases). Germline V gives CDR1 MDHEN, CDR2 SYDVKM. Trimming took 7 bases from V and 2 from J, leaving 14 bases between them. The CDR3 covers 14 residues. The CDR3 spells CASIVGGANYGYTF. CDR3 nucleotides: TGTGCCAGCATTGTGGGCGGGGCAAACTATGGCTACACCTTC.

This chain joins TRBV6-4 and TRBJ1-3; 7 positions match TRBD1. The CDR3 is 12 amino acids. The germline V gene has CDR1 MRHNA and CDR2 SNTAGT. With 2 bases clipped from V and 10 bases from J, the junction kept 2 bases outside the gene matches. CDR3: CASSDPTGTIYF. CDR3 DNA sequence: TGTGCCAGCAGTGACCCGACAGGGACCATATATTTT.

The V call is TRBV6-1, the J call TRBJ2-6, with a weak D call TRBD1 (5 bases). V lost 3 bases to trimming and J lost 2 bases, with 8 bases between them. CDR1 MNHNS and CDR2 SASEGT come from the germline V gene. The CDR3 totals 15 residues. CDR3 DNA sequence: TGTGCCAGCAGTGAGTTAGGGGCTGGGGCCAACGTCCTGACTTTC. Protein product: CASSELGAGANVLTF.

The chain carries TRBV6-4 and TRBJ1-6; 8 bases match TRBD1. Losses at the gene ends were 6 bases for V and 6 bases for J; bases not matched to a gene: 4. The CDR3 loop spans 14 amino acids. Per the germline V gene, CDR1 is MRHNA and CDR2 is SNTAGT. DNA of the CDR3: TGTGCCAGCAGGCAGGGGGCGGGTAATTCACCCCTCCACTTT. Its protein product is CASRQGAGNSPLHF.

This clone was observed a few times. V and J are TRBV14 and TRBJ1-4; D possibly corresponds to TRBD1 (5 bases). V shed 2 bases and J shed 13 bases, with 11 bases lying between them. Germline CDR1 and CDR2: SGHDN and FVKESK. The CDR3 totals 12 residues. The CDR3 loop is CASSQRGHALFF. CDR3 DNA sequence: TGTGCCAGCAGCCAAAGGGGCCACGCACTGTTTTTT.

The chain carries TRBV6-6 and TRBJ2-3; TRBD1 is a possible D gene (5 bases). The V and J ends lost 2 bases and 4 bases respectively, with 10 bases between them. The germline V gene encodes CDR1 MNHNY and CDR2 SVGAGI (reference sequence). CDR3 size: 14 residues. CDR3 region: CASSYQGSSDTQYF. The CDR3 nucleotides read TGTGCCAGCAGTTACCAGGGTAGCTCAGATACGCAGTATTTT.

The V and J genes are TRBV6-5 and TRBJ1-4; maybe TRBD1 (5 bases). Trimming cost V 0 bases and J 7 bases, with 12 bases left between them. Germline CDR1 is MNHEY and CDR2 is SVGAGI. This CDR3 is 15 amino acids long. The CDR3 reads CASSYSGGGTEKLFF. The CDR3 nucleotides are TGTGCCAGCAGTTACTCCGGGGGGGGGACTGAAAAACTGTTTTTT.

The chain links TRBV28 to TRBJ1-2, with D possibly being TRBD1 (5 bases). This CDR3 has 14 amino acids. Trimming pared 1 base from V and 7 bases from J, leaving 13 bases between. CDR1 and CDR2 from the germline V gene are MDHEN and SYDVKM. The CDR3 DNA follows: TGTGCCAGCAGTTTATACCAAGACAGAACTGGCTACACCTTC. Its translation: CASSLYQDRTGYTF.

V usage is TRBV4-3 and J usage is TRBJ2-1, with 9 bases matching TRBD2. Germline V CDR1 and CDR2: LGHNA, YSLEER. This CDR3 spans 15 amino acids. The V segment lost 6 bases and the J segment 7 bases; nucleotides outside the gene matches: 10. CDR3 DNA sequence: TGCGCCAGCAGGCCTAGCGAGACTAGCGGTAATGAGCAGTTCTTC. This translates into CASRPSETSGNEQFF.

The chain links TRBV19 to TRBJ2-2; TRBD1 agrees at 9 bases. The CDR3 spans 15 residues. Trimming removed 9 bases from V and 2 bases from J; junction bases left unmatched: 7. Germline V gene data show CDR1 as LNHDA and CDR2 as SQIVND (reference sequence). The CDR3 is CASVPGQGNTGELFF. The CDR3 nucleotides read TGTGCCAGCGTACCGGGACAGGGAAACACCGGGGAGCTGTTTTTT.

The chain combines TRBV7-8 with TRBJ2-5, with 11 positions matching TRBD1. The CDR3 spans 16 residues. Looked up from germline, CDR1 is SGHVS and CDR2 is FQNEAQ. The J segment lost 3 bases and the V segment lost 0 bases, leaving 3 bases of the junction unmatched. The CDR3 coding sequence is TGTGCCAGCAGCTTAGCGGACAGGGGGCGGAAAGAGACCCAGTACTTC. It yields the protein CASSLADRGRKETQYF.